This entry concerns a single T cell receptor beta chain. This sample is drawn from a study of T cell changes during pregnancy in multiple sclerosis. The CDR3 has 18 amino acids. Germline V CDR1 and CDR2: SGHTA, FQGNSA. V was shortened by 3 bases and J by 0 bases, with 21 bases between the two germline ends. The assay was immunoSEQ multiplex PCR, and TCRdb's table has in-frame clones only and misses some. The sample shows fewer than 65,000 clones, 93% of them seen only once. V is TRBV7-2 and J is TRBJ2-7, with TRBD1 as a possible D gene (6 bases). The source of this sequence is a female donor with multiple sclerosis, enrolled in a pregnancy study. The specimen was peripheral blood, collected in the second trimester of pregnancy. Written as DNA, the CDR3 is TGTGCCAGCAGCTTCGGGGCGATAGGCAGGGGTTTCTCCTACGAGCAGTACTTC. This sequence encodes CASSFGAIGRGFSYEQYF.